The entry below describes one T cell receptor (beta chain). This entry is derived from a study of control samples from healthy donors and cancer patients. The table came from immunoSEQ multiplex PCR; TCRdb's copy has only in-frame clones and leaves some out. The sample includes approximately 84,000 clones, about nine tenths seen only once; the top ten take approximately 14%. Trimming took 0 bases from V and 6 from J, leaving 8 bases between them. Germline loops: CDR1 MNHNS, CDR2 SASEGT. There are 13 residues in the CDR3. Source material: blood. This rearrangement joins TRBV6-1 to TRBJ1-1; D call uncertain. The sequence derives from a man in his thirties or forties in good health. The CDR3 region has the DNA TGTGCCAGCAGTGAAGCGCTTGTATCTGAAGCTTTCTTT. Protein sequence: CASSEALVSEAFF.